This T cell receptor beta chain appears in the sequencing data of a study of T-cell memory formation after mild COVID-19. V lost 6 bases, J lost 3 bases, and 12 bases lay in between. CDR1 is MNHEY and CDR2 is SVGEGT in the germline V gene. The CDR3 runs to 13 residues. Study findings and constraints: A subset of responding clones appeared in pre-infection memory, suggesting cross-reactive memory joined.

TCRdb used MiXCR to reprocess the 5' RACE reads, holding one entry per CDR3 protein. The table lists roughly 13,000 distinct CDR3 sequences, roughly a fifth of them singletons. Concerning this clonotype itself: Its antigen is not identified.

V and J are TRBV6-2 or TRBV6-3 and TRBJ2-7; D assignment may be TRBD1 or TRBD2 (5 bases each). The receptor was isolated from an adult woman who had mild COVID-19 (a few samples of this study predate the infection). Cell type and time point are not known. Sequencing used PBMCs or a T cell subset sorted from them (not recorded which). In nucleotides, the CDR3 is TGTGCCAGCAGGGACACAGGACTCTACGAGCAGTACTTC. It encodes CASRDTGLYEQYF.